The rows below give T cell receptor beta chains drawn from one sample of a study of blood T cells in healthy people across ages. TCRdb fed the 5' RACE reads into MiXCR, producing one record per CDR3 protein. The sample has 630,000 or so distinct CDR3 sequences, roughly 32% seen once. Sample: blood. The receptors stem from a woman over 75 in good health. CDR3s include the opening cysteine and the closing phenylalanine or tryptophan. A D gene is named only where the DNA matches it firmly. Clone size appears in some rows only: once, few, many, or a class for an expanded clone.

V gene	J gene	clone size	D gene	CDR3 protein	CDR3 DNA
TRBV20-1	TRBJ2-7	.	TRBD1	CSARPGQIFGSEQYF	TGCAGTGCTAGACCGGGACAGATATTTGGGAGCGAGCAGTACTTC
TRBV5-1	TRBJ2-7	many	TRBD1	CASSLKRTGYYEQYF	TGCGCCAGCAGCTTGAAACGGACAGGATACTACGAGCAGTACTTC
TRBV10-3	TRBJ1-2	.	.	CAIRRPRDEHTEDYTF	TGTGCCATCAGAAGACCCCGGGACGAACACACGGAAGACTACACCTTC
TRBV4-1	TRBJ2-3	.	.	CASSQAYLQAQYF	TGCGCCAGCAGCCAAGCTTATCTGCAGGCGCAGTATTTT
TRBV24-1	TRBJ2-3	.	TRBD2	CATSDRRGGGTDTQYF	TGTGCCACCAGTGACCGCCGCGGGGGGGGCACAGATACGCAGTATTTT
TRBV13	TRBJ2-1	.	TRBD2	CASSPPGLADYNEQFF	TGTGCCAGCAGTCCCCCGGGACTAGCCGACTACAATGAGCAGTTCTTC
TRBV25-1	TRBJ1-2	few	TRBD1	CASSENDRDPRGYPF	TGTGCCAGCAGTGAGAATGACAGGGACCCACGGGGCTACCCCTTC
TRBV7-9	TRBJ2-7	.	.	CASSLGGPNLEQYF	TGTGCCAGCAGCTTAGGAGGACCGAATTTAGAGCAGTACTTC
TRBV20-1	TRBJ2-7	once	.	CSARNLYEQYF	TGCAGTGCTCGGAACCTTTACGAGCAGTACTTC
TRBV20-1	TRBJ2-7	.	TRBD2	CSAPKTSAYEQYF	TGCAGTGCTCCTAAGACTAGCGCCTACGAGCAGTACTTC
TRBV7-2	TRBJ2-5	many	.	CASSLDQGGKETQYF	TGTGCCAGCAGCTTAGATCAAGGGGGAAAAGAGACCCAGTACTTC
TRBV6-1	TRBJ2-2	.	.	CATSGTANTGELFF	TGTGCCACGTCCGGGACGGCGAACACCGGGGAGCTGTTTTTT
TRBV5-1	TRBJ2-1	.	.	CARSDPGATYNEQFF	TGCGCCCGCAGCGACCCGGGAGCAACCTACAATGAGCAGTTCTTC
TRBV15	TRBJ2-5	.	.	CATSRSETQYF	TGTGCCACCAGCAGATCGGAGACCCAGTACTTC
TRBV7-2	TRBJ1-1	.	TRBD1	CTSSLGDRGNTEAFF	TGTACCAGCAGCTTAGGGGACAGGGGGAACACTGAAGCTTTCTTT
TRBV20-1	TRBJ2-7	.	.	CSARLVSQEQYF	TGCAGTGCTAGACTTGTCTCACAAGAGCAGTACTTC
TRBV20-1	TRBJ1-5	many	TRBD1	CSAGDRVDLPQHF	TGCAGTGCTGGAGACAGGGTAGATTTGCCCCAGCATTTT